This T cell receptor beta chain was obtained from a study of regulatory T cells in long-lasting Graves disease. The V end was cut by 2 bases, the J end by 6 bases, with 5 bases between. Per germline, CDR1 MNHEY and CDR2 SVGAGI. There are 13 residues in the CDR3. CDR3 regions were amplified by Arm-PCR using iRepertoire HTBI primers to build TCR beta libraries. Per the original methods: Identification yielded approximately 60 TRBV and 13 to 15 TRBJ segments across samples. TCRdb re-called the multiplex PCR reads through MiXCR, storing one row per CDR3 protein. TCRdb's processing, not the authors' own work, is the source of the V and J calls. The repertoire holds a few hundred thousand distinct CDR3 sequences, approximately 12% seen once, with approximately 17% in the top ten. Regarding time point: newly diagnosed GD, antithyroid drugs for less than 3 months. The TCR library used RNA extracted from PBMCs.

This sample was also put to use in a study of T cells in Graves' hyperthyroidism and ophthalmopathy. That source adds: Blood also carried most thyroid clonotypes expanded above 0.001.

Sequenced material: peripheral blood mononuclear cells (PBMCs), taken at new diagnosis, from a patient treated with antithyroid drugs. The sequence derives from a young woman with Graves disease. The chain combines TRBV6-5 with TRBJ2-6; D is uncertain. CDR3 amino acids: CASSYPQANVLTF. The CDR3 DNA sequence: TGTGCCAGCAGTTACCCCCAGGCCAACGTCCTGACTTTC.